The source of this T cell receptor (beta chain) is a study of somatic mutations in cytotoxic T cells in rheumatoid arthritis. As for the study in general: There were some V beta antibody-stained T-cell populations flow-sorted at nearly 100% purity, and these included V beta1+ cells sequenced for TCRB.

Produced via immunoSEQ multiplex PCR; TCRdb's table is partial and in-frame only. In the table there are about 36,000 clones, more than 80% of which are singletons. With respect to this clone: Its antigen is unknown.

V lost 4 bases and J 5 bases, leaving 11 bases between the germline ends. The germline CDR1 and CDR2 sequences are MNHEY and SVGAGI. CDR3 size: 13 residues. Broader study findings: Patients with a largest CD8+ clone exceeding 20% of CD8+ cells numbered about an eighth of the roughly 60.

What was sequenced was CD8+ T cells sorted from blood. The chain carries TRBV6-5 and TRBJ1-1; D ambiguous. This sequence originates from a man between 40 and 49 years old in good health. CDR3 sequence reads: CASSLGLGTEAFF. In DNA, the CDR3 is TGTGCCAGCAGTTTAGGATTAGGGACTGAAGCTTTCTTT.